Sequencing of this T cell receptor (beta chain) was carried out in a study of T cell responses to AZD1222 COVID-19 vaccine. Remarks on this clone: Its antigen remains unknown.

V lost 5 bases to trimming and J lost 2 bases, with 11 bases between them. The CDR3 is made up of 14 amino acids. Germline V gene sequence: CDR1 LNHDA, CDR2 SQIVND (reference sequence). TCRdb's copy holds only in-frame clones and misses some; the assay was immunoSEQ multiplex PCR. In the table there are about 93,000 clones, about 87% of which are singletons. Findings and caveats of the study: Dominant at 160-218 and 743-854, vaccine-associated CD4 TCRs also spanned spike.

The sample consisted of peripheral blood, taken on day 0 of AZD1222 vaccination. The rearrangement links TRBV19 to TRBJ2-3, with a weak D call TRBD2 (5 bases). The TCR comes from an adult in good health. CDR3 bases: TGTGCCAGTAGTCTTAACGGGATCACAGATACGCAGTATTTT. It translates to CASSLNGITDTQYF.